This TCR beta chain was found in a study of tumor-infiltrating lymphocytes in glioblastoma multiforme. Notes on the study in general: T cells were not sorted into functional subsets.

TCR beta libraries were built from RNA through three nested multiplex PCR rounds using modified ARM-PCR. These TCRB libraries lack any described unique molecular identifiers. TCRdb fed the multiplex PCR reads into MiXCR, producing one record per CDR3 protein. Here the sample spans about 11,000 distinct CDR3 sequences, about 65% being singletons. The CDR3 has 12 residues. V was trimmed by 2 bases and J by 5 bases, leaving 6 bases between them. As regards this clonotype: What it binds is unknown.

Sequenced: brain tumor tissue. The sequence came from a male donor with glioblastoma. This chain links TRBV12-3 or TRBV12-4 with TRBJ1-2; the D is unclear. CDR3 DNA sequence: TGTGCCAGCAGTTTAAAAACGTATGGCTACACCTTC. This translates into CASSLKTYGYTF.